The 27 T cell receptor beta chains listed next were all sequenced from one sample in a study of T cell repertoires in cytomegalovirus infection (dated by TCRdb to between 2018 and 2020). No antigen has been identified for these receptors. For sequencing, an Illumina HiSeq 1500 was employed. TCRdb ran its own pipeline on the public reads, namely fastp trimming at Q25 and MiXCR clone calling, and kept in-frame beta chains. Rows matching on CDR3 protein sequence are summarized as one entry with the most common DNA and genes. In all, the sample holds about 500,000 distinct CDR3 sequences, and roughly a third of those were seen once. Together, the top ten hold about a sixth of the sample. The treatment or condition label here, explained by the study, means: in vitro stimulation with specific CMV peptide epitopes to enrich CMV-specific T cells. The sequenced sample was cultured PBMCs, obtained from culture after CMV antigen stimulation. The receptors originated from a human donor in good health (CMV status not recorded). Some clones in this sample may be carry-over from other donors' samples.

The V gene is TRBV19, the J gene TRBJ2-3; 9 bases are a match to TRBD2. V lost 6 bases to trimming and J lost 2 bases; unmatched junction nucleotides: 6. The CDR3 is made up of 15 amino acids. CDR1 LNHDA and CDR2 SQIVND come from the germline V gene (reference sequence). CDR3 region: CASRTLAGITDTQYF. The CDR3 DNA reads TGTGCCAGTAGAACCCTAGCGGGAATCACAGATACGCAGTATTTT.

The chain joins TRBV10-3 to TRBJ1-5; D ambiguous. V gave up 3 bases and J gave up 1 base, with 4 bases separating them. This CDR3 has 13 residues. CDR1 and CDR2 from the germline V gene are ENHRY and SYGVKD. The CDR3 DNA reads as TGTGCCATCAGTGACTCAAGCAATCAGCCCCAGCATTTT. Translation gives CAISDSSNQPQHF.

This clonotype appeared a few times. The rearrangement joins TRBV19 to TRBJ1-5, with D uncertain. The CDR3 runs 18 residues. Trimming cost V 1 base and J 0 bases, with 16 bases left between them. The germline CDR1 and CDR2 sequences are LNHDA and SQIVND (reference sequence). The CDR3 nucleotides are TGTGCCAGTAGTATAGGCGGCGGCCGCTTTTATAGCAATCAGCCCCAGCATTTT. It codes for CASSIGGGRFYSNQPQHF.

The chain carries TRBV20-1 and TRBJ1-2; 10 positions match TRBD1. This CDR3 comprises 15 residues. Germline V gene data show CDR1 as DFQATT and CDR2 as SNEGSKA (reference sequence). J was trimmed by 7 bases and V by 1 base; bases with no gene match: 9. This chain's CDR3 is CSARVPGTGVSGYTF. The CDR3 DNA sequence: TGCAGTGCTAGAGTTCCCGGGACAGGGGTTAGTGGCTACACCTTC.

The V call is TRBV18, the J call TRBJ1-5; D might be TRBD1 (5 bases). Trimming removed 3 bases from V and 11 bases from J, with 20 bases in between. The CDR3 contains 15 residues. Germline V gene sequence: CDR1 KGHSH, CDR2 LQKENI. CDR3 in amino acids: CASSPRELALKAQHF. CDR3 bases: TGTGCCAGCTCACCCAGGGAGCTTGCCCTAAAAGCCCAGCATTTT. The full variable domain, in which reference TRBV18 and TRBJ1-5 provide the parts outside the CDR3, is NAGVMQNPRHLVRRRGQEARLRCSPMKGHSHVYWYRQLPEEGLKFMVYLQKENIIDESGMPKERFSAEFPKEGPSILRIQQVVRGDSAAYFCASSPRELALKAQHFGDGTRLSIL.

This clonotype has at least ten counts. This chain links TRBV7-9 with TRBJ1-1, with D possibly being TRBD1 (6 bases). This CDR3 has 17 amino acids. The V end was cut by 4 bases, the J end by 4 bases, with 22 bases between. The V gene's germline CDR1 is SEHNR and CDR2 FQNEAQ (reference sequence). The CDR3 coding sequence is TGTGCCAGCAGCTCGACCCTCCGGGACCCCAGGGGCACTGAAGCTTTCTTT. This sequence encodes CASSSTLRDPRGTEAFF.

This clonotype was seen a few times. J is TRBJ2-3 and V is TRBV7-2; D unclear. CDR1 and CDR2 (germline): SGHTA, FQGNSA. Between the trimmed V and J ends, which lost 2 bases and 6 bases, there was a span of 9 bases. The CDR3 consists of 13 residues. CDR3 sequence (DNA): TGTGCCAGCAGCTTACAGACGACTGATACGCAGTATTTT. Its translation is CASSLQTTDTQYF.

The rearrangement uses TRBV7-2 and TRBJ1-5, with D perhaps matching TRBD1 (5 bases). The germline V and J ends were trimmed by 2 bases and 4 bases, with 15 bases remaining between them. This CDR3 is built from 16 residues. Per the germline V gene, CDR1 is SGHTA and CDR2 is FQGNSA. The CDR3 sequence is CASSLHAGTENQPQHF. CDR3 nucleotide sequence: TGTGCCAGCAGCTTACACGCCGGGACGGAGAATCAGCCCCAGCATTTT.

V is TRBV4-2 and J is TRBJ1-6; no clear D. CDR3 length equals 15 residues. Trimming removed 1 base at V and 7 bases at J, with 11 bases between. Germline CDR1 reads LGHNA; CDR2 reads YNFKEQ. The CDR3 reads CASSQGRSGNSPLHF. In DNA form, the CDR3 reads TGTGCCAGCAGCCAAGGACGGTCCGGGAATTCACCCCTCCACTTT.

The rearrangement uses TRBV5-1 and TRBJ1-1; possibly TRBD1 for D (5 bases). Trimming shortened V by 0 bases and J by 7 bases, and 10 bases separated the two germline ends. The CDR3 is 13 amino acids. Germline loops: CDR1 SGHRS, CDR2 YFSETQ. The CDR3 DNA follows: TGCGCCAGCAGCTTGGGCTTGACAGTTGAAGCTTTCTTT. This encodes CASSLGLTVEAFF.

This rearrangement joins TRBV12-3 or TRBV12-4 to TRBJ2-1; no clear D. V lost 3 bases to trimming and J lost 0 bases, with 9 bases between them. The CDR3 sequence is 15 residues long. In DNA, the CDR3 is TGTGCCAGCAGTTTTGGACCTAGCTCCTACAATGAGCAGTTCTTC. This encodes CASSFGPSSYNEQFF.

V gene TRBV7-8 combines with J gene TRBJ2-2, with 8 bases lining up with TRBD2. Per germline, CDR1 SGHVS and CDR2 FQNEAQ. The V gene end was trimmed by 1 base and the J gene end by 7 bases; junction bases not matched to a gene: 5. The CDR3 loop spans 15 amino acids. The CDR3 region is CASSLGGLVDGELFF. The CDR3 coding sequence is TGTGCCAGCAGCTTAGGGGGACTAGTTGACGGGGAGCTGTTTTTT.

The CDR3 DNA follows: TGTGCCGGCCTAGCGGGAGGGAGCAATGAGCAGTTCTTC. This codes for CAGLAGGSNEQFF. This chain joins TRBV2 and TRBJ2-1, with 12 bases matching TRBD2. The CDR3 spans 13 residues. From germline, CDR1 is SNHLY and CDR2 FYNNEI. The V gene end was trimmed by 11 bases and the J gene end by 6 bases; junction bases not matched to a gene: 5.

The chain has TRBV7-9 and TRBJ1-1; D unresolved. Germline V gene lookup returns CDR1 SEHNR and CDR2 FQNEAQ (reference sequence). V dropped 1 base and J dropped 3 bases, with 6 bases sitting between them. CDR3 length: 13 amino acids. The CDR3 sequence: CASSLGQHTEAFF. The CDR3 bases are TGTGCCAGCAGCTTAGGGCAGCACACTGAAGCTTTCTTT.

The chain links TRBV6-2 or TRBV6-3 to TRBJ2-7; D is perhaps TRBD2 (6 bases). The V and J ends lost 3 bases and 5 bases respectively, with 14 bases between them. Germline loops: CDR1 MNHEY, CDR2 SVGEGT. The CDR3 totals 14 residues. The CDR3 sequence is CASSYGGNEDEQYF. The CDR3 DNA reads as TGTGCCAGCAGTTATGGAGGGAATGAAGACGAGCAGTACTTC.

Ten or more counts support this clonotype. The V gene is TRBV12-3 or TRBV12-4, the J gene TRBJ1-6, with D tentatively TRBD1 (5 bases). CDR3 size: 14 residues. Trimming took off 5 bases at V and 3 bases at J, with 8 bases between the two ends. In DNA, the CDR3 is TGTGCCAGCAGTCGAGGGGTCTATAATTCACCCCTCCACTTT. The encoded protein is CASSRGVYNSPLHF.

This clonotype was seen a few times. This chain uses TRBV7-9 with TRBJ2-5; D tentatively fits TRBD1 or TRBD2 (6 bases each). CDR1 is SEHNR, CDR2 FQNEAQ, per germline (reference sequence). The V gene lost 0 bases and the J gene lost 4 bases, with 15 bases spanning the gap. CDR3 length: 16 residues. CDR3 sequence (DNA): TGTGCCAGCAGCTTAGCGATCGGTTGGGGGGCAGAGACCCAGTACTTC. It specifies CASSLAIGWGAETQYF.

In this sample, this clonotype turned up a few times. CDR3 residues: CASSRRATDTQYF. CDR3 sequence (DNA): TGTGCCAGTAGTCGGCGGGCCACAGATACGCAGTATTTT. This chain joins TRBV19 and TRBJ2-3; D is possibly TRBD2 (5 bases). The CDR3 contains 13 residues. The ends were cut back, 5 bases at V and 2 bases at J, with 8 bases in the middle. Germline V lookup: CDR1 LNHDA, CDR2 SQIVND (reference sequence).

The chain joins TRBV29-1 to TRBJ2-7; 7 positions match TRBD1. Unmatched junction bases numbered 4, after V lost 7 bases and J lost 4 bases. The CDR3 contains 11 residues. Germline lookup yields CDR1 SQVTM and CDR2 ANQGSEA. CDR3 coding DNA: TGCAGCGCGAAGGGGGCGTACGAGCAGTACTTC. This translates into CSAKGAYEQYF.

The chain couples TRBV7-2 to TRBJ1-5, with TRBD1 as a possible D gene (6 bases). V was clipped by 1 base and J by 5 bases, with 12 bases between them. The length of the CDR3 is 15 residues. Germline loops: CDR1 SGHTA, CDR2 FQGNSA. CDR3 region: CASSLVTGYDQPQHF. CDR3 DNA sequence: TGTGCCAGCAGCTTAGTAACAGGGTACGATCAGCCCCAGCATTTT. The variable domain in full, with the rest retrieved from reference TRBV7-2 and TRBJ1-5, is GAGVSQSPSNKVTEKGKDVELRCDPISGHTALYWYRQSLGQGLEFLIYFQGNSAPDKSGLPSDRFSAERTGGSVSTLTIQRTQQEDSAVYLCASSLVTGYDQPQHFGDGTRLSIL.

This clonotype has only a few counts. V is TRBV5-5 and J is TRBJ1-1; D ambiguous. This CDR3 contains 14 residues. Germline lookup yields CDR1 SGHKS and CDR2 YYEKEE (reference sequence). The ends were cut back, 4 bases at V and 3 bases at J, with 13 bases in the middle. As DNA, the CDR3 is TGTGCCAGCAGCCCCCATGACGGGTACACTGAAGCTTTCTTT. Its protein is CASSPHDGYTEAFF. The variable domain in full, completed from reference TRBV5-5 and TRBJ1-1, reads DAGVTQSPTHLIKTRGQQVTLRCSPISGHKSVSWYQQVLGQGPQFIFQYYEKEERGRGNFPDRFSARQFPNYSSELNVNALLLGDSALYLCASSPHDGYTEAFFGQGTRLTVV.

This clonotype was counted only a few times. The rearrangement joins TRBV12-3 or TRBV12-4 to TRBJ1-1; unclear D gene. V lost 3 bases and J lost 1, with 9 bases in between. The CDR3 contains 14 residues. CDR3 region: CASSLKRGNTEAFF. Written as DNA, the CDR3 is TGTGCCAGCAGTTTGAAGAGAGGGAACACTGAAGCTTTCTTT.

This clonotype was observed a few times. This chain links TRBV7-2 with TRBJ1-6, with D perhaps matching TRBD1 (5 bases). Deletions cut 2 bases from V and 7 bases from J, with 9 bases between. CDR1 is SGHTA, CDR2 FQGNSA, per germline. The CDR3 is 14 amino acids. CDR3 amino acids: CASSLRQSNSPLHF. The CDR3, as DNA: TGTGCCAGCAGCTTAAGACAGAGCAATTCACCCCTCCACTTT.

This clonotype has ten or more counts. This chain connects TRBV7-2 to TRBJ2-1; D is uncertain. Trimming pared 5 bases from V and 1 base from J, leaving 9 bases between. Germline V gene data show CDR1 as SGHTA and CDR2 as FQGNSA. There are 14 residues in the CDR3. The DNA for the CDR3 is TGTGCCAGCAGCACGACGGGTTCCTACAATGAGCAGTTCTTC. Its translation is CASSTTGSYNEQFF.

The chain links TRBV27 to TRBJ2-3; the match to TRBD2 covers 8 bases. The CDR3 is 16 amino acids. Unmatched junction bases numbered 8, after V lost 5 bases and J lost 1 base. Germline V gives CDR1 MNHEY, CDR2 SMNVEV (reference sequence). CDR3 sequence (DNA): TGTGCCAGCAGTCAAGTAGCGGGACGGGGCACAGATACGCAGTATTTT. Residues: CASSQVAGRGTDTQYF.

This clonotype occurred many times. The chain couples TRBV7-2 to TRBJ1-3; D is unclear. Trimming took 4 bases from V and 4 from J, leaving 20 bases between them. Germline V lookup: CDR1 SGHTA, CDR2 FQGNSA. CDR3 size: 17 residues. The DNA of the CDR3 is TGTGCCAGCAGCTCCCCCTCGGAGGCGCGCCGGGGAAACACCATATATTTT. This sequence encodes CASSSPSEARRGNTIYF. The complete variable domain, with remaining parts taken from reference TRBV7-2 and TRBJ1-3, reads GAGVSQSPSNKVTEKGKDVELRCDPISGHTALYWYRQSLGQGLEFLIYFQGNSAPDKSGLPSDRFSAERTGGSVSTLTIQRTQQEDSAVYLCASSSPSEARRGNTIYFGEGSWLTVV.

This chain links TRBV5-1 with TRBJ2-1; 10 positions agree with TRBD2. The CDR3 sequence is 16 residues long. Germline V gene lookup returns CDR1 SGHRS and CDR2 YFSETQ. With 4 bases clipped from V and 4 bases from J, the junction kept 8 bases outside the gene matches. This CDR3 is CASSPQLAGLYNEQFF. Written as DNA, the CDR3 is TGCGCCAGCAGCCCACAACTAGCGGGATTATACAATGAGCAGTTCTTC.